This T cell receptor (beta chain) emerged from a study of cytomegalovirus exposure and HLA in healthy donors. Study information: An earlier analysis identified some 110 million unique TCR beta sequences in about 180 million T cells.

Use of 60 Vbeta and 13 Jbeta primers characterized the PCR. In the original processing: An analysis that came later counted roughly 87 million unique TCR beta chains, approximately 9.9 million shared. Data came from immunoSEQ multiplex PCR; TCRdb stores just in-frame clones and leaves some out. The V and J calls and the clone size are those of that table, but D and trimming were determined from the DNA. This sample has 150,000 to 200,000 clones, with about 81% found just once. On this clone: Its matching antigen is unknown.

Study findings and constraints: A highly shared variant cluster was judged a likely technical artifact.

Germline V gene lookup returns CDR1 SGHRS and CDR2 YFSETQ. The CDR3 runs 17 residues. The germline V and J ends were trimmed by 0 bases and 0 bases, with 16 bases remaining between them. The V call is TRBV5-1, the J call TRBJ2-7, with D possibly being TRBD2 (7 bases). The clonotype comes from a woman aged 25 to 45 in good health and CMV-seronegative. The specimen sequenced was PBMCs. This CDR3 is CASSLASAGAGSYEQYF. CDR3 DNA: TGCGCCAGCAGCTTGGCAAGTGCGGGGGCTGGCTCCTACGAGCAGTACTTC.